This T cell receptor (beta chain) emerged from a study of T-cell memory formation after mild COVID-19 (dated by TCRdb to the early 2020s). Broadly, across the study: TCR sequence clusters from the two donors were found to be largely donor specific. T-cell clones expanding and contracting after mild COVID-19 in two donors were tracked by longitudinal TCRalpha and TCRbeta repertoire sequencing. Two young, previously healthy adult volunteers made up the cohort, one male and one female.

V lost 2 bases and J lost 0 bases; the stretch between them is 7 bases long. The CDR3 measures 14 amino acids from cysteine to phenylalanine. Only the CDR3 portion is preserved as DNA: 42 bases, with reading frame beginning at the first base. CDR1 and CDR2 are read off the germline V gene as SGHAT and FQNNGV. This clonotype was recorded at least ten times. What this receptor recognizes is not known. No base quality information exists; no much larger clone differs at one position. The paper's findings and limits, for the study overall: Clones that contracted from day 15 to 85 showed balanced CD4/CD8 phenotypes, whereas a second wave of clones that expanded from day 15 to 37 leaned towards CD4+. The detection of some responding clones in pre-infection memory suggests that pre-existing cross-reactive memory T cells joined the SARS-CoV-2 response. Contracting CD4+ clones were found mainly in CM and EM memory subsets, while CD8+ clones were enriched in EMRA. Only a couple of mild cases were covered in the study, and larger cohorts including severe cases with pre-infection samples were considered necessary. The second-wave clones that peaked on day 37 were not confirmed to be SARS-CoV-2 specific.

PBMCs were isolated by Ficoll-Paque density gradient centrifugation. The run used an Illumina NovaSeq 6000. TCRalpha and TCRbeta cDNA libraries were built by 5'RACE with constant-segment primers, adding sample barcodes and unique molecular identifiers. RNA was extracted from every sample with Trizol reagent. Amplification of the libraries took two PCR steps, and the second step added a second sample barcode plus Illumina TruSeq adapters. Libraries were sequenced on an Illumina NovaSeq with 2 x 150 bp paired-end reads. In the authors' own workflow: Reads were demultiplexed and collapsed into UMI-guided consensus sequences with migec v1.2.7. Using mixcr v2.1.11, UMI consensuses were aligned to TRA and TRB V and J templates and then assembled into clonotypes. A clonotype was counted as expanded or contracted only when both edgeR and NoisET called the clonotype significant, with the noise models trained on biological replicates. For edgeR calls, the thresholds were a false discovery rate-adjusted p below 0.01 and a log2 fold-change of 1. PCA with hierarchical clustering of max-normalized trajectories of the 1000 most abundant clonotypes was used as exploratory dynamics analysis. Each responding clone was given a CD4 or CD8 phenotype based on the CD4+ and CD8+ repertoires, which had been sequenced separately. TCRdb reprocessed the public reads (quality trimming at Q25 with fastp, clone calling with MiXCR) and kept in-frame beta chains. Each entry is one CDR3 protein sequence, shown with its most common DNA and genes. These V and J calls rely on TCRdb rather than the paper's analysis. The table for this sample lists hundreds of thousands of distinct CDR3 sequences; more than 15% of them were counted only once. 12% of the sample is taken by the ten largest.

The TCR comes from an adult woman who had mild COVID-19 (a few samples of this study predate the infection). The sample titles of this study are shuffled in the database, so cell type and time point are left out; the donor was told from shared clones. The specimen was PBMCs or a T cell subset sorted from them (not recorded which). The V and J segments used are TRBV11-2 and TRBJ1-1, with the D gene call left open. The encoded CDR3 is CASSLKGMNTEAFF. The DNA sequence reads TGTGCCAGCAGCTTAAAGGGAATGAACACTGAAGCTTTCTTT.